This TCR beta chain is from a study of spatial heterogeneity in lung cancer. Across the whole study: The follow-up PBMC samples were sequenced whenever they were available. The median time to follow-up was roughly 24 months after resection.

Specified time point: blood at routine non-recurrence follow-up after resection. Whole RNA, which was extracted from tumor, nontumor lung tissue or frozen PBMC, was sequenced without any cell sorting. CDR3 length: 13 amino acids. Trimming removed 3 bases from V and 3 bases from J; junction bases left unmatched: 2. TCRdb recomputed calls from the 5' RACE reads with MiXCR, one row per CDR3 protein. The sample carries around 110,000 distinct CDR3 sequences, 12% recorded once. The TCR comes from a male donor with early-stage non-small cell lung cancer. Sequences were derived from PBMCs, sampled at follow-up. This rearrangement joins TRBV12-3 or TRBV12-4 to TRBJ2-7, with 7 bases aligning to TRBD1. The CDR3 nucleotides read TGTGCCAGCAGTTTCAGGGGGATCTACGAGCAGTACTTC. Amino acid sequence: CASSFRGIYEQYF.